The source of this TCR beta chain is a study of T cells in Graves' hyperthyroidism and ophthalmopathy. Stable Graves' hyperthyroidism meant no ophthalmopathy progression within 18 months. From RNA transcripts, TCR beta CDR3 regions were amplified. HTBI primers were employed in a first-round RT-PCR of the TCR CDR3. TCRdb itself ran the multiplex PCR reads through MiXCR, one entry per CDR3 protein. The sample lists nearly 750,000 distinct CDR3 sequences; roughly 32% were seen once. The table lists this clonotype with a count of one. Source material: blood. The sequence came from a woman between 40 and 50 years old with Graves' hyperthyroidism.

CDR3 loop: CASSSPSSGVSDEQFF. The DNA of the CDR3 is TGTGCCAGCAGCTCCCCGTCTTCGGGGGTGAGCGATGAGCAGTTCTTC. This chain connects TRBV7-9 to TRBJ2-7, with D perhaps matching TRBD2 (6 bases). The J call is doubtful: the DNA matches TRBJ2-1 better. Germline CDR1 SEHNR, CDR2 FQNEAQ (reference sequence). The CDR3 has 16 amino acids.